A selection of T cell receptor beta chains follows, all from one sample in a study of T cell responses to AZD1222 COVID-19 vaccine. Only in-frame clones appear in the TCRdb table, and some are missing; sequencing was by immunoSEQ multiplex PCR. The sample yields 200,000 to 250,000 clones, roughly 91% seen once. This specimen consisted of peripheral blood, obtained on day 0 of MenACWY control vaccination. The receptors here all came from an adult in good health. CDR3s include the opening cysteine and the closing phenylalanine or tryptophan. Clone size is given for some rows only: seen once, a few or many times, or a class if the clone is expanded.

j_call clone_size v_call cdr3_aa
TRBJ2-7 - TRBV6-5 CASISHTYEQYF
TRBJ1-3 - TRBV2 CASLLTWGNTIYF
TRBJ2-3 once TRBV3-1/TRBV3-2 CASSKGSSSGGLDTQYF
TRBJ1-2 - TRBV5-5 CASSGDVRGYTF
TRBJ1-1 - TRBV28 CASSLWVPLAEAFF
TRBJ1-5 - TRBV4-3 CASSHKDRGGQPQHF
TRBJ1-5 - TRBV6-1 CASSEFGTGGSQPQHF
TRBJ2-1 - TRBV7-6 CASSPYNEQFF
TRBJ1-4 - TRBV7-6 CASSSNLGPNEKLFF
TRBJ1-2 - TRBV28 CASTTMVLGGYGYTF
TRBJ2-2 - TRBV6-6 CASTGYTGELFF
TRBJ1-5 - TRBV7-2 CASSLRHSSQPQHF
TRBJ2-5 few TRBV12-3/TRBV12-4 CASSLGETQYF
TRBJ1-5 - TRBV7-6 CASSLGPGTSNQPQHF
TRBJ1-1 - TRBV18 CASSPQGARTEAFF
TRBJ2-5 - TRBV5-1 CASSPGRGPQETQYF
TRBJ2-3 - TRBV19 CASSPDSVSGDTQYF
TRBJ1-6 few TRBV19 CASSTVVGAWNSPLHF
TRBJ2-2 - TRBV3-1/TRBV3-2 CASSLSGGTGELFF
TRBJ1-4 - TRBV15 CATSRDGRDEKLFF
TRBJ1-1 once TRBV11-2 CASSLLTGSGTEAFF
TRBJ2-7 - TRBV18 CASSANTVMKAGSSYEQYF
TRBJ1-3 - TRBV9 CASSARPRDTIYF
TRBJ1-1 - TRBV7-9 CASSFKGLNTEAFF
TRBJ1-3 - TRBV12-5 CASAPSGAGGNTIYF
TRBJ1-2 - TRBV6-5 CASSYSGGYGYTF
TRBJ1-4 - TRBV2 CASSEAGEELFF
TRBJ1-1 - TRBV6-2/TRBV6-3 CASSYSATPSEAFF
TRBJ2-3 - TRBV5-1 CASSTSQGGTDTQYF
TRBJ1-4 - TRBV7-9 CASSLGLNEKLFF
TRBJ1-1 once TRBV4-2 CASSQVGGQGTGTEAFF
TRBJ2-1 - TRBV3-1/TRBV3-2 CASSRRNIEQFF
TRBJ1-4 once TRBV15 CATSGGDAGEKLFF
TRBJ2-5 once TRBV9 CASSVEQGGETQYF
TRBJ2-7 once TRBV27 CASSVSTSGNYEQYF
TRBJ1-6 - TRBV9 CASRGQGYNSPLHF
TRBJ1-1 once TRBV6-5 CASSPKIMNTEAFF
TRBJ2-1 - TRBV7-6 CASSPTSGVSYNEQFF
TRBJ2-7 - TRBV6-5 CASNRQGASYEQYF
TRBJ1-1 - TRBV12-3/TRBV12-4 CASSYWGIEAFF
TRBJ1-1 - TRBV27 CASSKRENTEAFF
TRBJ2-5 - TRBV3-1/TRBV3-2 CASSQTSGAPWETQYF
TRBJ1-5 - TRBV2 CASKGPGDQPQHF
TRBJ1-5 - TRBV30 CAWKHFGQPQHF
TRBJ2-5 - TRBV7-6 CASSLIRGPQETQYF
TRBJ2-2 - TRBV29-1 CSVAGPNTGELFF
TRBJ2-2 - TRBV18 CASSFGPGNGELFF
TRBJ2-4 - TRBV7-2 CASSSQGIPSNIQYF
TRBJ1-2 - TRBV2 CASSGTVQAYGYTF
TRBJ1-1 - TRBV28 CASSSPGGANTEAFF
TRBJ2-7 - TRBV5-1 CASSLVSSGGPSSYEQYF
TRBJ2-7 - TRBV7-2 CASARYLDSRNEQYF
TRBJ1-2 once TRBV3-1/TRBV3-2 CASSHRDRVYGYTF